A single sample is the source of the 8 T cell receptor beta chains below, sequenced in a study of blood T cell repertoires in COVID-19. This table comes from immunoSEQ multiplex PCR, and its TCRdb copy is limited to in-frame clones, with some not included. The profile shows roughly 670,000 clones, 85% to 90% of them singletons. Sequenced sample: peripheral blood. These receptors were taken from a young woman with acute or convalescent COVID-19.

The CDR3 coding sequence is TGTGCCAGCAGCAACAGAACTCAAACAGTCTCCTACGAGCAGTACTTC. This codes for CASSNRTQTVSYEQYF. This sequence joins TRBV27 and TRBJ2-7, with D unclear. Germline V CDR1 and CDR2: MNHEY, SMNVEV (reference sequence). V lost 6 bases and J lost 0, with 18 bases in between. The CDR3 is 16 amino acids.

V gene TRBV9 combines with J gene TRBJ1-2; the D gene is possibly TRBD1 (6 bases). The CDR3 runs to 19 residues. Trimming removed 0 bases at V and 1 base at J, with 22 bases between. Germline V gene sequence: CDR1 SGDLS, CDR2 YYNGEE. The CDR3 DNA follows: TGTGCCAGCAGCGTAGCTACGGACAGCCGATACAAACTTAACTATGGCTACACCTTC. This sequence encodes CASSVATDSRYKLNYGYTF. Variable domain in full (rest from reference TRBV9 and TRBJ1-2): DSGVTQTPKHLITATGQRVTLRCSPRSGDLSVYWYQQSLDQGLQFLIQYYNGEERAKGNILERFSAQQFPDLHSELNLSSLELGDSALYFCASSVATDSRYKLNYGYTFGSGTRLTVV.

The chain uses TRBV4-3 and TRBJ1-1; D is possibly TRBD1 (6 bases). The CDR3 contains 15 residues. Per the germline V gene, CDR1 is LGHNA and CDR2 is YSLEER. With 3 bases removed from V and 11 bases from J, the gap between germline ends came to 22 bases. CDR3 amino acids: CASSHRDTWTMGAFF. The CDR3, as DNA: TGCGCCAGCAGCCACAGGGACACTTGGACAATGGGGGCTTTCTTT.

The rearrangement uses TRBV9 and TRBJ1-3, with D possibly being TRBD1 (5 bases). The CDR3 loop spans 18 amino acids. From germline, CDR1 is SGDLS and CDR2 YYNGEE. Trimming took 0 bases from V and 2 from J, leaving 18 bases between them. CDR3 amino acids: CASSVAETAFQPGNTIYF. The DNA for the CDR3 is TGTGCCAGCAGCGTAGCCGAGACAGCCTTCCAGCCTGGAAACACCATATATTTT.

The chain links TRBV19 to TRBJ1-1; TRBD1 might be the D (6 bases). V shed 5 bases and J shed 1 base, with 11 bases lying between them. CDR3 length: 14 residues. The germline gives CDR1 LNHDA, CDR2 SQIVND (reference sequence). CDR3 in DNA: TGTGCCAGTAGTTCCGACAGGCGGAACACTGAAGCTTTCTTT. Translating gives CASSSDRRNTEAFF.

The chain links TRBV20-1 to TRBJ1-1; D is unresolved. Trimming took 4 bases from V and 4 from J, leaving 4 bases between them. The CDR3 has 10 amino acids. The germline CDR1 and CDR2 sequences are DFQATT and SNEGSKA (reference sequence). CDR3 residues: CSATGTEAFF. Written as DNA, the CDR3 is TGCAGTGCTACGGGCACTGAAGCTTTCTTT.

The sample holds a few counts of this clone. This rearrangement joins TRBV5-1 to TRBJ1-2, with D uncertain. This CDR3 has 13 residues. Deletions cut 3 bases from V and 0 bases from J, with 6 bases between. The germline gives CDR1 SGHRS, CDR2 YFSETQ. CDR3 residues: CASSWLANYGYTF. CDR3 in DNA: TGCGCCAGCAGCTGGCTGGCTAACTATGGCTACACCTTC.

There are a few counts of this clone. The chain recombines TRBV3-1 (or the pseudogene TRBV3-2) with TRBJ1-2, with D maybe TRBD1 (5 bases). The germline V and J ends were trimmed by 0 bases and 8 bases, with 19 bases remaining between them. Germline CDR1 and CDR2: LGHDT and YNNKEL (reference sequence). The CDR3 is 16 amino acids. CDR3 nucleotide sequence: TGTGCCAGCAGCCAAGAGGGGCTGGCCCGGGTAGGAGGCTACACCTTC. This translates into CASSQEGLARVGGYTF.